The 2 T cell receptor beta chains reported below all come from one sample, sequenced in a study of T cells in Graves' hyperthyroidism and ophthalmopathy. Amplified regions were TCR beta CDR3 sequences from RNA transcripts. First-round RT-PCR with HTBI primers amplified the TCR CDR3 region. Using its own MiXCR run on the multiplex PCR reads, TCRdb lists one record per CDR3 protein. The sample carries hundreds of thousands of distinct CDR3 sequences, roughly 25% recorded once. The sequencing sample was made of blood. These TCRs come from a woman younger than 45 with Graves' ophthalmopathy.

The chain carries TRBV12-3 or TRBV12-4 and TRBJ2-5; 8 bases are a match to TRBD2. V was clipped by 6 bases and J by 3 bases; unmatched bases: 12. The length of the CDR3 is 16 residues. The CDR3, as DNA: TGTGCCAGCAGGCGGGGGGATCCAGCGGGGGAAGAGACCCAGTACTTC. Amino acid sequence: CASRRGDPAGEETQYF.

In DNA form, the CDR3 reads TGTGCCAGCAGAAACGACTTAGGGACGGTTAGCAATCAGCCCCAGCATTTT. This sequence encodes CASRNDLGTVSNQPQHF. This chain connects TRBV6-1 to TRBJ1-5; tentative D call: TRBD1 (5 bases). The germline V gene encodes CDR1 MNHNS and CDR2 SASEGT. V dropped 6 bases and J dropped 0 bases, with 18 bases sitting between them. The CDR3 spans 17 residues.